This T cell receptor (beta chain) was recovered during a study of blood T cell repertoires in COVID-19. Looking at the study overall: The United States, Italy and Spain provided the acute and convalescent COVID-19 samples.

The V and J ends lost 2 bases and 5 bases respectively, with 9 bases between them. CDR3 size: 13 residues. The assay was immunoSEQ multiplex PCR, and TCRdb's table has in-frame clones only and misses some. Among 140,000 to 150,000 clones listed, 84% were seen once. Individuals aged roughly 18 to 100 years were recruited from 24 US areas. Each participant's cohort was designated according to participant-reported clinical history. A PCR-confirmed or clinician-diagnosed COVID-19 case had contacted exposed participants within 2 weeks of entry. This sequence originates from a woman aged 50 to 60 who had been exposed to COVID-19. This chain links TRBV12-3 or TRBV12-4 with TRBJ1-1; D uncertain. The sample comprised PBMCs or T cells enriched from blood (not recorded which). The CDR3 region is CASSLSGYTEAFF. In DNA, the CDR3 is TGTGCCAGCAGTTTATCGGGTTATACTGAAGCTTTCTTT.